There are a few counts of the clone carrying this T cell receptor (beta chain). Its antigen is currently unknown. Extraction and reverse transcription of RNA yielded cDNA as the sequencing template. The protocol was immunoSEQ multiplex PCR, while the TCRdb copy is restricted to in-frame clones and leaves out a portion. The table records about 180,000 clones, approximately 51% of them present only once. This entry comes from a study of CD8+ T cells in alopecia areata. Background on the study: Twice daily, treated patients received 5 to 10 mg of oral tofacitinib. General study results and limits: Patients shared TCRs less clearly than mice did, possibly for HLA-related reasons. Elevated clonality characterized lesional scalp relative to normal scalp, particularly in alopecia totalis/universalis.

The CDR3 sequence is 14 residues long. Germline CDR1 and CDR2: SGDLS and YYNGEE. Trimming stripped 3 bases from V and 1 base from J, with 10 bases between. Treatment of the sample: oral pan-JAK inhibitor, 5-10 mg twice daily. PBMCs provided sorted CD4+ and CD8+ T cells. Sequencing was performed on CD8+ T cells sorted from blood, taken at roughly week 53, from a patient treated with tofacitinib. The sequence was obtained from a human donor with alopecia areata. The V and J genes are TRBV9 and TRBJ1-1; D perhaps matches TRBD1 (6 bases). The CDR3 is CASSEGGWNTEAFF. The CDR3 region has the DNA TGTGCCAGCAGCGAGGGGGGATGGAACACTGAAGCTTTCTTT.